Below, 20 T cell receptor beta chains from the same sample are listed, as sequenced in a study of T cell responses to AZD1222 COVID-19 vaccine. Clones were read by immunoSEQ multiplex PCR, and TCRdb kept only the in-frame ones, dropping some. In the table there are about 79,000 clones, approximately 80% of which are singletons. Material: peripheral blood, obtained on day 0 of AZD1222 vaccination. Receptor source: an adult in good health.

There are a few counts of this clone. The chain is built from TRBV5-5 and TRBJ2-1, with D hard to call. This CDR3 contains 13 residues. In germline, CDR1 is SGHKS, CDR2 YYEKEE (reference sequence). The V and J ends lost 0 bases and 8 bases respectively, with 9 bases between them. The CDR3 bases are TGTGCCAGCAGCTTGGTTCCCCGCGATGAGCAGTTCTTC. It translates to CASSLVPRDEQFF.

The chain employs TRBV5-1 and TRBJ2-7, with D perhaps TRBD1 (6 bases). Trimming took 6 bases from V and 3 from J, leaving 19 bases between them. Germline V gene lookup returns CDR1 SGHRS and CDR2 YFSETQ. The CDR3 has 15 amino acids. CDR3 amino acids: CASTHRDKDNYEQYF. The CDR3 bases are TGCGCCAGCACCCACCGGGACAAGGATAACTACGAGCAGTACTTC.

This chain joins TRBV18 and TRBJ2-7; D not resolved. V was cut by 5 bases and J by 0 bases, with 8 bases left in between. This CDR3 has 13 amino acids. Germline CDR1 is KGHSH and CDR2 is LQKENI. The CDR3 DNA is TGTGCCAGCTCAACTATAAGCTCCTACGAGCAGTACTTC. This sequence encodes CASSTISSYEQYF.

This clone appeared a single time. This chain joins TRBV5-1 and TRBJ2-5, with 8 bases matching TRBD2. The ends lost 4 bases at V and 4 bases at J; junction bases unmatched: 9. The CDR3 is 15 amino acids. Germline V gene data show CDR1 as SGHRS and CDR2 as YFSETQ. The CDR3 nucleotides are TGCGCCAGCAGCCGGACGGGGGGGCAGATAGAGACCCAGTACTTC. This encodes CASSRTGGQIETQYF. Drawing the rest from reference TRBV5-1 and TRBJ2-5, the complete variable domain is KAGVTQTPRYLIKTRGQQVTLSCSPISGHRSVSWYQQTPGQGLQFLFEYFSETQRNKGNFPGRFSGRQFSNSRSEMNVSTLELGDSALYLCASSRTGGQIETQYFGPGTRLLVL.

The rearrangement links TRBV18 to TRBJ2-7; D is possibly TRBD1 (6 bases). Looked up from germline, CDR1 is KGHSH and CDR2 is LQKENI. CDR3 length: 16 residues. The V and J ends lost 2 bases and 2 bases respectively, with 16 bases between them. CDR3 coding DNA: TGTGCCAGCTCACCAACCGCCGGACAGCTAGCCTACGAGCAGTACTTC. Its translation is CASSPTAGQLAYEQYF.

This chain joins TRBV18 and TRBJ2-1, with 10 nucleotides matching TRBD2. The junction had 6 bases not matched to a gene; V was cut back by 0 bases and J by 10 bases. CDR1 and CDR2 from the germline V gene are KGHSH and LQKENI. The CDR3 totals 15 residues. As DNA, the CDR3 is TGTGCCAGCTCACCACCAGCGGGGGGGCCCCACGAGCAGTTCTTC. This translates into CASSPPAGGPHEQFF.

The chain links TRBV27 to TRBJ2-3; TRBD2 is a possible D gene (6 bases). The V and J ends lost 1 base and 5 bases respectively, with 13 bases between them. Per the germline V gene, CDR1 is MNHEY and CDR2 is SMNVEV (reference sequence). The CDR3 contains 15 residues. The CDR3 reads CASSLLGGKVDTQYF. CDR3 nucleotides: TGTGCCAGCAGTTTATTAGGCGGGAAAGTAGATACGCAGTATTTT.

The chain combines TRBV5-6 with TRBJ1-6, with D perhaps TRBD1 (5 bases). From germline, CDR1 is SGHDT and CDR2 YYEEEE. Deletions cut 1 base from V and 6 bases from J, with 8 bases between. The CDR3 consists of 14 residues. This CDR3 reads CASSLPGTNSPLHF. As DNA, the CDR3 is TGTGCCAGCAGCTTGCCAGGGACTAATTCACCCCTCCACTTT. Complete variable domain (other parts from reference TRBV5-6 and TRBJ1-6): DAGVTQSPTHLIKTRGQQVTLRCSPKSGHDTVSWYQQALGQGPQFIFQYYEEEERQRGNFPDRFSGHQFPNYSSELNVNALLLGDSALYLCASSLPGTNSPLHFGNGTRLTVT.

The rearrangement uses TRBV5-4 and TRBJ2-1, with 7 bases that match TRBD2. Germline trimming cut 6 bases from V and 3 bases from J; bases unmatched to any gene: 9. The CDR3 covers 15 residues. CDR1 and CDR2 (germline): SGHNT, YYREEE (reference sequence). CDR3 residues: CASTSGRFVYNEQFF. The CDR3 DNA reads TGTGCCAGCACCTCCGGGAGGTTTGTCTACAATGAGCAGTTCTTC.

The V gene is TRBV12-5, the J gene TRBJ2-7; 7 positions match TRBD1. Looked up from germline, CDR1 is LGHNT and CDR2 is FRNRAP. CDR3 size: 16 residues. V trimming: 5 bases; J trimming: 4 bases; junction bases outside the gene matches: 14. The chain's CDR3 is CASGPNPRGQVYEQYF. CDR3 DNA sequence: TGTGCTAGTGGTCCCAACCCCCGTGGACAGGTGTACGAGCAGTACTTC.

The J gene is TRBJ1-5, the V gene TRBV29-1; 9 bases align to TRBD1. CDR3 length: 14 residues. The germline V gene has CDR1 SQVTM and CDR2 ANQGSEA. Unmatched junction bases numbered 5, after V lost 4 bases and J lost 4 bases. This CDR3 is CSVGTGGANQPQHF. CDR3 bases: TGCAGCGTTGGCACAGGGGGCGCGAATCAGCCCCAGCATTTT.

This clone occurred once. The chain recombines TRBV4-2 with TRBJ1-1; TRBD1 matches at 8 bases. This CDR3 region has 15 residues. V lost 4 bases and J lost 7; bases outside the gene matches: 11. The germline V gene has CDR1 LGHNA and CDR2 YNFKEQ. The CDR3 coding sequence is TGTGCCAGCAGCCTAACCACTCAGGGGGCTAATGAAGCTTTCTTT. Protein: CASSLTTQGANEAFF.

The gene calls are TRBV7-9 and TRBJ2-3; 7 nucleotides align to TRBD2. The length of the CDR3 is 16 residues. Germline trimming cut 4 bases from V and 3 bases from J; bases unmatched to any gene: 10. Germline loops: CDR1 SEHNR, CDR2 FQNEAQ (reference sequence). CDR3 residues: CASSSREGVFTDTQYF. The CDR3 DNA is TGTGCCAGCAGCTCGAGGGAGGGAGTCTTTACAGATACGCAGTATTTT. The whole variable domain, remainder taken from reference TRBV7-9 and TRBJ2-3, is DTGVSQNPRHKITKRGQNVTFRCDPISEHNRLYWYRQTLGQGPEFLTYFQNEAQLEKSRLLSDRFSAERPKGSFSTLEIQRTEQGDSAMYLCASSSREGVFTDTQYFGPGTRLTVL.

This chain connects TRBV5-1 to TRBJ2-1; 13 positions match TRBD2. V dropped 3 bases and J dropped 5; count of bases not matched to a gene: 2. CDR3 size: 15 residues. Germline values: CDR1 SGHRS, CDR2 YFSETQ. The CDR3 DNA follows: TGCGCCAGCAGCTCGGGACTAGCGGGGCACAATGAGCAGTTCTTC. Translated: CASSSGLAGHNEQFF.

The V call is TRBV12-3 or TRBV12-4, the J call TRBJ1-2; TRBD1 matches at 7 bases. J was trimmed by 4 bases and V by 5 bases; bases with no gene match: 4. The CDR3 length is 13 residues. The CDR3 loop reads CASSIGTVYGYTF. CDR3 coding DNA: TGTGCCAGCAGTATCGGGACAGTCTATGGCTACACCTTC.

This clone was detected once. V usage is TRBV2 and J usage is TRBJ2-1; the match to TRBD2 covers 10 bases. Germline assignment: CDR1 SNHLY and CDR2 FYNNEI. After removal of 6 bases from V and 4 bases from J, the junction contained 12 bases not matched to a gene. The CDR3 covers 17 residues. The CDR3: CASSPLAGSRLYNEQFF. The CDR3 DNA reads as TGTGCCAGCAGCCCACTAGCGGGGAGTCGTTTATACAATGAGCAGTTCTTC.

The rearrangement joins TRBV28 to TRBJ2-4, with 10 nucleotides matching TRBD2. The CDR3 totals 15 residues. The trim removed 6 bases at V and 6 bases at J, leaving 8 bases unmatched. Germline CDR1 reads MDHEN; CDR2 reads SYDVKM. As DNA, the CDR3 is TGTGCCAGCAGCTCCAGCGGGGGGGCCCCAAACATTCAGTACTTC. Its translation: CASSSSGGAPNIQYF.

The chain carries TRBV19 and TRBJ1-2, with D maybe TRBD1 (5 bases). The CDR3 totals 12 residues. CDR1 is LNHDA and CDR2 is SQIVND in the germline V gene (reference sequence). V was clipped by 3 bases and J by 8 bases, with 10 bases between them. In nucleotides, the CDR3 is TGTGCCAGTAGTATCCAGGGATGGGGCTACACCTTC. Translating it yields CASSIQGWGYTF. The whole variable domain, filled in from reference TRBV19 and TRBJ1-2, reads DGGITQSPKYLFRKEGQNVTLSCEQNLNHDAMYWYRQDPGQGLRLIYYSQIVNDFQKGDIAEGYSVSREKKESFPLTVTSAQKNPTAFYLCASSIQGWGYTFGSGTRLTVV.

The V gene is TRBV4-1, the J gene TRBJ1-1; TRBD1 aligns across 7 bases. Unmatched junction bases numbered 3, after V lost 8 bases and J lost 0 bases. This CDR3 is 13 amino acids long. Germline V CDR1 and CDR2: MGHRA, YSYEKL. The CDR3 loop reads CASCRGMNTEAFF. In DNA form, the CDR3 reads TGCGCCAGCTGCAGGGGGATGAACACTGAAGCTTTCTTT.

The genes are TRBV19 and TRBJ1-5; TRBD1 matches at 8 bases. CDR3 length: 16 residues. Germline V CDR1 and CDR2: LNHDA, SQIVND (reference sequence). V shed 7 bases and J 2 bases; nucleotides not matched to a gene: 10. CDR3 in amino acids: CASKQGGTNGNQPQHF. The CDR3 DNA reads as TGTGCCAGTAAACAGGGGGGAACGAATGGCAATCAGCCCCAGCATTTT.